This T cell receptor beta chain originates from a study of Graves' ophthalmopathy and Graves' hyperthyroidism. Moderate-to-severe activity, CAS ≥3, NOSPECS ≥4 and duration under 3 months were recorded for donors with ophthalmopathy. Certain patients were not enrolled. These were patients with other autoimmune diseases, uncontrolled infections, pregnancy or lactation. Study-wide results and limits: The majority of expanded thyroid clonotypes above 0.001 frequency also occurred in blood. Sensitivity of about 70% and specificity of approximately 76% were achieved by the model that predicted ophthalmopathy progression.

Amplifying from RNA transcripts, the study obtained TCR beta CDR3 regions. First-round RT-PCR employed HTBI primers, with a second-round multiplex PCR after it. MiXCR, applied by TCRdb to the multiplex PCR reads, yields one record per CDR3 protein. The sample holds approximately 210,000 distinct CDR3 sequences, roughly 21% seen once. This clonotype was recorded at least ten times. What it binds is not known. This TCR came from a woman aged 50 to 60 with Graves' ophthalmopathy. Source material: peripheral blood.

CDR3 residues: CASRTGSGAQYF. DNA of the CDR3: TGTGCCAGCAGAACGGGATCCGGGGCGCAGTACTTC. The gene calls are TRBV28 and TRBJ2-7; D tentatively reads TRBD1 or TRBD2 (5 bases each). V lost 6 bases and J lost 9, with 15 bases in between. In germline, CDR1 is MDHEN, CDR2 SYDVKM. The CDR3 is 12 residues long.